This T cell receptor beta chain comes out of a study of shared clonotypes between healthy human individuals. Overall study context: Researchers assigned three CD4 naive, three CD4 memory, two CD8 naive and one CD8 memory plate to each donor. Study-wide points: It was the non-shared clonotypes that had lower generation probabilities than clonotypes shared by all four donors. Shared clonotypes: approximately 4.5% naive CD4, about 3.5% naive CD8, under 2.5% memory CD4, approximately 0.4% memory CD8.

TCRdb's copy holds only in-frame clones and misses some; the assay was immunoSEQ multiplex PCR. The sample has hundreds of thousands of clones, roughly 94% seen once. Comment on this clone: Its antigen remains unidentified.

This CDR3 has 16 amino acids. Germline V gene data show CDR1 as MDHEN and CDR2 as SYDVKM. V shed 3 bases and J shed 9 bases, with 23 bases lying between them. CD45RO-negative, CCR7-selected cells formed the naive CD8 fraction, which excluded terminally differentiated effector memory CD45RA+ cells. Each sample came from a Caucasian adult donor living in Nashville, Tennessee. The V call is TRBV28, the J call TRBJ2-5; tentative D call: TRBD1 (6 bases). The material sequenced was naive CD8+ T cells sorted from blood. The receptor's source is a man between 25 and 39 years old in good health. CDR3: CASSFPARVGHRAQYF. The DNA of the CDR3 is TGTGCCAGCAGTTTCCCTGCGAGAGTGGGGCACAGGGCCCAGTACTTC.